Below are 22 T cell receptor beta chains sequenced from a single sample in a study of breast tumors, draining lymph nodes, adjacent tissues. TCRdb redid the calling of the multiplex PCR reads with MiXCR, one entry per CDR3 protein. Here the sample spans about 13,000 distinct CDR3 sequences, about 50% being singletons. Sequencing was done on a sample of tumor-adjacent breast tissue. Every receptor here comes from a female donor with breast cancer. Some clones in this sample may be carry-over from other donors' samples.

This clonotype has a handful of counts. The V and J genes are TRBV12-5 and TRBJ1-5; 9 bases agree with TRBD1. This CDR3 spans 16 amino acids. Germline CDR1 reads LGHNT; CDR2 reads FRNRAP. The ends lost 1 base at V and 5 bases at J; junction bases unmatched: 6. For the CDR3, the DNA is TGTGCTAGTGGTTTGGACGACAGGGGGACGGATCAGCCCCAGCATTTT. Translation: CASGLDDRGTDQPQHF.

Concerning this clonotype: This could be a read error, since a much larger clone is one nucleotide away. This chain joins TRBV18 and TRBJ2-1; no definite D call. The CDR3 spans 13 residues. Germline V gene sequence: CDR1 KGHSH, CDR2 LQKENI. As DNA, the CDR3 is TGTGCCAGCTCACCACCGTCTATCAATGAGCAGTCCTTC. Its protein product is CASSPPSINEQSF.

This clonotype was detected ten times or more. This chain uses TRBV2 with TRBJ1-5, with D possibly matching TRBD1 (6 bases). The CDR3 has 13 amino acids. Looked up from germline, CDR1 is SNHLY and CDR2 is FYNNEI. V lost 6 bases and J 4 bases, leaving 10 bases between the germline ends. In nucleotides, the CDR3 is TGTGCCAGCAGGACAGGAACAAATCAGCCCCAGCATTTT. The encoded protein is CASRTGTNQPQHF.

Note on this clonotype: No DNA is shown, since the ends of the CDR3 on it are uncertain; the CDR3 is the one TCRdb lists. The chain joins TRBV9 to TRBJ2-2; the table's D call TRBD1 went unverified against the DNA. Ends included, the CDR3 has 24 residues. The germline CDR1 and CDR2 sequences are SGDLS and YYNGEE. CDR3 amino acids: CASSVGGAALDEQYFGPGTGELFF.

This sequence joins TRBV20-1 and TRBJ2-6; D is unresolved. The CDR3 has 15 residues. The V end was cut by 3 bases, the J end by 1 base, with 10 bases between. Germline V gives CDR1 DFQATT, CDR2 SNEGSKA (reference sequence). The CDR3, as DNA: TGCAGTGCTAGCCCCCTCGAATCTGGGGCCAACGTCCTGACTTTC. It translates to CSASPLESGANVLTF.

The sample holds many counts of this clonotype. J is TRBJ2-5 and V is TRBV14; no reliable D call. The CDR3 extends over 11 amino acids. Per germline, CDR1 SGHDN and CDR2 FVKESK. Trimming removed 1 base at V and 5 bases at J, with 2 bases between. CDR3 nucleotides: TGTGCCAGCAGCCAAGTGGAGACCCAGTACTTC. Translating gives CASSQVETQYF.

The J gene is TRBJ1-4, the V gene TRBV5-6; D uncertain. Germline lookup yields CDR1 SGHDT and CDR2 YYEEEE. Trimming stripped 5 bases from V and 6 bases from J, with 14 bases between. CDR3 length equals 14 residues. This chain's CDR3 is CASSFDGRDEKLFF. The CDR3 coding sequence is TGTGCCAGCAGTTTCGACGGCCGGGATGAAAAACTGTTTTTT.

The chain is built from TRBV6-5 and TRBJ1-3, with D perhaps matching TRBD1 (6 bases). This CDR3 region has 14 residues. V was clipped by 0 bases and J by 7 bases, with 10 bases between them. The germline gives CDR1 MNHEY, CDR2 SVGAGI. The DNA for the CDR3 is TGTGCCAGCAGTTACTCACAGGGACGGAACACCATATATTTT. Amino acid sequence: CASSYSQGRNTIYF.

This clonotype occurred many times. The chain employs TRBV18 and TRBJ2-7, with D tentatively TRBD1 (6 bases). The CDR3 is 15 residues long. Germline-derived CDR1 and CDR2 are KGHSH and LQKENI. Trimming cost V 6 bases and J 6 bases, with 21 bases left between them. The CDR3 spells CASSWGNRVFGEQYF. The CDR3 DNA reads TGTGCCAGCTCGTGGGGGAACAGGGTCTTCGGCGAGCAGTACTTC.

Turning to this clonotype: A clone one base away is much larger, so this may be a read error. V usage is TRBV6-6 and J usage is TRBJ1-4; D gene ambiguous. The CDR3 contains 16 residues. The germline gives CDR1 MNHNY, CDR2 SVGAGI (reference sequence). This chain's CDR3 is CACSYSTSSQDEKLFF. For the CDR3, the DNA is TGTGCCTGCAGTTACTCGACTTCCAGCCAAGACGAAAAACTGTTTTTT.

Comments on this clonotype: Given the absence of the conserved phenylalanine or tryptophan at the CDR3 end, a read error is likely. The chain joins TRBV7-9 to TRBJ1-2; unclear D gene. CDR1 is SEHNR and CDR2 is FQNEAQ in the germline V gene (reference sequence). This CDR3 region has 14 residues. The V end lost 1 base, the J end lost 5 bases, and 11 bases lay between the germline ends. The chain's CDR3 is CASSLGRKEYGYTL. The CDR3 DNA is TGTGCCAGCAGCTTAGGACGGAAAGAATATGGCTACACCCTC.

Comments on this clonotype: At one of its ends the junction is not consistent with the germline gene, which may arise from a read error. The chain combines TRBV19 with TRBJ2-5; D perhaps matches TRBD1 (5 bases). This CDR3 is built from 15 residues. In germline, CDR1 is LNHDA, CDR2 SQIVND (reference sequence). DNA for the CDR3: TGTGTCAGTAGTGGACCACCCAGGGCCCTGGGAACCCAGTACTTC. This codes for CVSSGPPRALGTQYF.

By sample fraction, this clonotype is medium-sized. J is TRBJ2-7 and V is TRBV20-1; TRBD2 matches 8 bases. This CDR3 contains 14 residues. Germline trimming cut 3 bases from V and 9 bases from J; bases unmatched to any gene: 13. Germline CDR1 and CDR2: DFQATT and SNEGSKA (reference sequence). CDR3 bases: TGCAGTGCTAGCCGCGGGAGGACACAACTAGTGCAGTACTTC. It translates to CSASRGRTQLVQYF.

The rearrangement joins TRBV6-5 to TRBJ2-7; 15 bases line up with TRBD2. The V and J ends lost 6 bases and 5 bases, in that order; junction bases with no gene match: 8. Per germline, CDR1 MNHEY and CDR2 SVGAGI. The length of the CDR3 is 16 residues. The CDR3: CASRRGTSGRSDEQYF. DNA for the CDR3: TGTGCCAGCAGACGTGGGACTAGCGGGAGGTCTGACGAGCAGTACTTC.

This clonotype was recorded many times. It may be a read error: a sequence one base away is much more abundant. The chain carries TRBV20-1 and TRBJ2-4; D unclear. Per the germline V gene, CDR1 is DFQATT and CDR2 is SNEGSKA (reference sequence). This CDR3 has 14 amino acids. The CDR3 here is CNAGIGVAKNIQYF. DNA of the CDR3: TGCAATGCTGGAATTGGGGTAGCCAAAAACATTCAGTACTTC.

The rearrangement uses TRBV9 and TRBJ1-5, with TRBD1 matching over 9 bases. The CDR3 loop spans 18 amino acids. Germline loops: CDR1 SGDLS, CDR2 YYNGEE. V shed 1 base and J 1 base; nucleotides not matched to a gene: 9. The CDR3 here is CASSVNRGGQGSNQPQHF. Written as DNA, the CDR3 is TGTGCCAGCAGCGTAAACAGGGGGGGACAGGGAAGCAATCAGCCCCAGCATTTT.

The genes are TRBV29-1 and TRBJ1-5; unclear D gene. CDR1 and CDR2 (germline): SQVTM, ANQGSEA. This CDR3 spans 12 amino acids. Trimming took off 4 bases at V and 4 bases at J, with 8 bases between the two ends. The CDR3 DNA reads as TGCAGCGTTGGACATTTTAATCAGCCCCAGCATTTT. Translating gives CSVGHFNQPQHF.

The rearrangement joins TRBV7-9 to TRBJ2-1; TRBD2 matches 10 bases. V lost 5 bases, J lost 7 bases, and 5 bases stayed unmatched. Germline V gene sequence: CDR1 SEHNR, CDR2 FQNEAQ (reference sequence). This CDR3 has 14 amino acids. The CDR3 protein is CASSHSTSGNEQFF. CDR3 bases: TGTGCCAGCAGCCATTCGACTAGCGGGAATGAGCAGTTCTTC.

The table lists this clonotype with many counts. This chain connects TRBV3-1 to TRBJ2-1; D is ambiguous. Germline CDR1 and CDR2: LGHDT and YNNKEL (reference sequence). The CDR3 extends over 15 amino acids. The germline V and J ends were trimmed by 4 bases and 0 bases, with 10 bases remaining between them. The CDR3 reads CASSPSRSSYNEQFF. CDR3 in DNA: TGTGCCAGCAGCCCTTCCAGGAGCTCCTACAATGAGCAGTTCTTC.

Sample share makes this clonotype medium-sized. In nucleotides, the CDR3 is TGTGCCAGCAGCTTGGATCAGGGTGACGGGGAGCTGTTTTTT. This gives the protein CASSLDQGDGELFF. The chain carries TRBV7-2 and TRBJ2-2, with D possibly being TRBD1 (5 bases). The germline CDR1 and CDR2 sequences are SGHTA and FQGNSA. CDR3 length: 14 amino acids. The ends were cut back, 3 bases at V and 7 bases at J, with 12 bases in the middle. Filled out from reference TRBV7-2 and TRBJ2-2, the complete variable domain reads GAGVSQSPSNKVTEKGKDVELRCDPISGHTALYWYRQSLGQGLEFLIYFQGNSAPDKSGLPSDRFSAERTGGSVSTLTIQRTQQEDSAVYLCASSLDQGDGELFFGEGSRLTVL.

This clonotype has a handful of counts. The chain joins TRBV2 to TRBJ2-7; 8 bases align to TRBD2. This CDR3 contains 15 residues. CDR1 is SNHLY and CDR2 is FYNNEI in the germline V gene. Unmatched junction bases numbered 6, after V lost 3 bases and J lost 2 bases. The DNA of the CDR3 is TGTGCCAGCAGTGATTCGGGGGGGAGAACCTACGAGCAGTACTTC. It yields the protein CASSDSGGRTYEQYF.

This clonotype was counted a single time. The chain is built from TRBV7-9 and TRBJ2-5; 10 bases align to TRBD2. V shed 5 bases and J 1 base; nucleotides not matched to a gene: 10. Germline CDR1 reads SEHNR; CDR2 reads FQNEAQ (reference sequence). This CDR3 has 17 residues. The CDR3 sequence is CASSPKRLAGVQETQYF. The CDR3 nucleotides read TGTGCCAGCAGCCCAAAGCGCCTAGCGGGAGTCCAAGAGACCCAGTACTTC.